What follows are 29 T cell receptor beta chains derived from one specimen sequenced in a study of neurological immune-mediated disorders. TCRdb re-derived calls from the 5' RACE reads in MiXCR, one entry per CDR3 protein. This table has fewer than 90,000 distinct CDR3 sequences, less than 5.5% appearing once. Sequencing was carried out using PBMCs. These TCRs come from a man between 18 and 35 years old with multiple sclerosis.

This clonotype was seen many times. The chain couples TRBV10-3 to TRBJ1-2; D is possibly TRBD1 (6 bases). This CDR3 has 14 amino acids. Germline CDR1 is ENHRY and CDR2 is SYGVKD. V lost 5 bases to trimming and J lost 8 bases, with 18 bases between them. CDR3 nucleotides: TGTGCCATCAGTCTCGGGGGGCAGGCAAGCGGCTACACCTTC. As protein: CAISLGGQASGYTF.

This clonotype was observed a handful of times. CDR3 nucleotides: TGTGCCAGTAGTTCCTCCGACGATGAGCAGTTCTTC. Translating gives CASSSSDDEQFF. The chain links TRBV19 to TRBJ2-1; D remains ambiguous. From germline, CDR1 is LNHDA and CDR2 SQIVND (reference sequence). The germline V and J ends were trimmed by 5 bases and 8 bases, with 10 bases remaining between them. The CDR3 spans 12 residues.

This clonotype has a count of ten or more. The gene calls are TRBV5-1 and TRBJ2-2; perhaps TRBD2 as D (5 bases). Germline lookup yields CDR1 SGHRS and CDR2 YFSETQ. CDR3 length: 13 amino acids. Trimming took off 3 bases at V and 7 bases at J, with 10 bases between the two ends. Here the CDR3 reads CASSSGGIGELFF. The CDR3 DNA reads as TGCGCCAGCAGCTCCGGAGGAATCGGGGAGCTGTTTTTT.

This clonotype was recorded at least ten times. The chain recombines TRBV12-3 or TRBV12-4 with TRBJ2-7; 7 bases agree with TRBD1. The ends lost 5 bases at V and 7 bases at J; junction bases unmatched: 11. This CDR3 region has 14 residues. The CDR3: CASSRQDREREQYF. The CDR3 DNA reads TGTGCCAGCAGTAGACAAGACAGGGAACGGGAGCAGTACTTC.

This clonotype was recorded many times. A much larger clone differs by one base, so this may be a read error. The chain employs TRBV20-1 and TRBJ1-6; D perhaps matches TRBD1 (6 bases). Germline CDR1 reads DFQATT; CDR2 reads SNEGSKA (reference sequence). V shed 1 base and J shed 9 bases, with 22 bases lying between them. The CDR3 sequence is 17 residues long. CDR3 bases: TGCAGTGCTAGAGGTAACCAAGGGACAACTCGCGGTTCACCCCTCCACTTT. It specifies CSARGNQGTTRGSPLHF.

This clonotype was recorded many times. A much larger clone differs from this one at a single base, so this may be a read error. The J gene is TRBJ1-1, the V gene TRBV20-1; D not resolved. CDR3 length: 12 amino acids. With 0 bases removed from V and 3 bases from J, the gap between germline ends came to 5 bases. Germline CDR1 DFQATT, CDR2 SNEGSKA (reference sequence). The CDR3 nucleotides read TGCAGTGCTAGAGAAAGGGACACTGAAGCTTTCTTT. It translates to CSARERDTEAFF.

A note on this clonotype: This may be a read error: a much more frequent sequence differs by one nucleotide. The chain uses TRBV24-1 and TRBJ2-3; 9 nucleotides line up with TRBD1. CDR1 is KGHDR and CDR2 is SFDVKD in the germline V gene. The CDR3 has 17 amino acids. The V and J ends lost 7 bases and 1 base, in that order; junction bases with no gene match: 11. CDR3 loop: CATSLDRGGIRTDTQYF. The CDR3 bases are TGTGCCACCAGCCTGGACAGGGGAGGGATACGCACAGATACGCAGTATTTT.

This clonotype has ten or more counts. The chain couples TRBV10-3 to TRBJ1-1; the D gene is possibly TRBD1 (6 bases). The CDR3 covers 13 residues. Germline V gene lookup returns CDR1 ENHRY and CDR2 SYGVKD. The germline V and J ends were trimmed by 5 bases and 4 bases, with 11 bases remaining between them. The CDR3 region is CAISFTGSTEAFF. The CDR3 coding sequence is TGTGCCATCAGTTTTACAGGGAGCACTGAAGCTTTCTTT.

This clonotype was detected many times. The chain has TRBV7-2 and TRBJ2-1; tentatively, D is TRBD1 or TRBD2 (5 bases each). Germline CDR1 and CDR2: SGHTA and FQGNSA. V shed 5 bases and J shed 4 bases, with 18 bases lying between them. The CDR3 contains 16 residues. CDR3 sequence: CASSPTGAGVYNEQFF. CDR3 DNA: TGTGCCAGCAGCCCAACCGGGGCCGGAGTGTACAATGAGCAGTTCTTC.

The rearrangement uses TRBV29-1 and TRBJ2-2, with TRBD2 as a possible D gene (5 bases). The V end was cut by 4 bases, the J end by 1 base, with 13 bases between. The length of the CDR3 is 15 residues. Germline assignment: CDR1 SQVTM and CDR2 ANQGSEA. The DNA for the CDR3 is TGCAGCGTTGTTCGGGGAGATTTGAACACCGGGGAGCTGTTTTTT. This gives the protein CSVVRGDLNTGELFF.

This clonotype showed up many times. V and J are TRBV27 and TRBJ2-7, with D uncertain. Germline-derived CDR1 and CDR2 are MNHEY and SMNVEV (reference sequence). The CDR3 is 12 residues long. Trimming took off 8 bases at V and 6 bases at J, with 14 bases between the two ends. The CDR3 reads CASAEVEAEQYF. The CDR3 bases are TGTGCCAGCGCTGAAGTGGAAGCCGAGCAGTACTTC.

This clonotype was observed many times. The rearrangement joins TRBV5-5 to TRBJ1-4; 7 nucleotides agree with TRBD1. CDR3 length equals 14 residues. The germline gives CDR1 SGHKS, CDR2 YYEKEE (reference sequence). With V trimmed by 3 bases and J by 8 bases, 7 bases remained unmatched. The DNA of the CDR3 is TGTGCCAGCAGCTGGGGGGACAGACGGGAAAAACTGTTTTTT. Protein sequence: CASSWGDRREKLFF.

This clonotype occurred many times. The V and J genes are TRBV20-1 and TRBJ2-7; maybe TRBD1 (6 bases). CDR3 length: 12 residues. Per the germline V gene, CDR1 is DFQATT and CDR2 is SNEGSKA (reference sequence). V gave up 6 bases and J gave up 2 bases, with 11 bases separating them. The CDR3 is CSAPGHTYEQYF. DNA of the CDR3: TGCAGTGCACCGGGACACACCTACGAGCAGTACTTC.

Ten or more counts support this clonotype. CDR3 sequence reads: CASSFTRHNEKLFF. The CDR3 coding sequence is TGCGCCAGCAGCTTCACAAGACACAATGAAAAACTGTTTTTT. The gene calls are TRBV5-1 and TRBJ1-4; D call uncertain. CDR1 and CDR2 from the germline V gene are SGHRS and YFSETQ. V dropped 2 bases and J dropped 5 bases, with 10 bases sitting between them. The CDR3 spans 14 residues.

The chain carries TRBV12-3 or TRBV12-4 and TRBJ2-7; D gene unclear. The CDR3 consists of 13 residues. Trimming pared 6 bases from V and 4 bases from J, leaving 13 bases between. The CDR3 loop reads CASSALINYEQYF. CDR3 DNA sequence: TGTGCCAGCAGCGCCCTTATAAATTACGAGCAGTACTTC.

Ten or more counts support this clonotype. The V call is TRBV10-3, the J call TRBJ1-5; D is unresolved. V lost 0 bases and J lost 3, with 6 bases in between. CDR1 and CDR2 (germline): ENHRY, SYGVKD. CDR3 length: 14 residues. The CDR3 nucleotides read TGTGCCATCAGTGAGTCCCAGGTCAATCAGCCCCAGCATTTT. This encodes CAISESQVNQPQHF.

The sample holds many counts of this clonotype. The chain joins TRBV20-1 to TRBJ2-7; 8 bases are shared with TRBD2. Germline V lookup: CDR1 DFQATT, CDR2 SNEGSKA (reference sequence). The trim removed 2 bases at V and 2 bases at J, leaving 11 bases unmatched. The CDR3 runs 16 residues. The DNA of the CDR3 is TGCAGTGCTAGACCCCGCCTAGCGGGCTCTACCTACGAGCAGTACTTC. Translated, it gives CSARPRLAGSTYEQYF.

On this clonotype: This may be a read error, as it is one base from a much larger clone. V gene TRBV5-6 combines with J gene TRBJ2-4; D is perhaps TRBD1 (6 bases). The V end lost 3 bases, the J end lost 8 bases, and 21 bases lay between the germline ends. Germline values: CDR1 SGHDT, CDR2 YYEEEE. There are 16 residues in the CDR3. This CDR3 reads CASSSLEDRRRDIQYF. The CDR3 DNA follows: TGTGCCAGCAGCTCCCTTGAGGACAGACGGCGGGACATTCAGTACTTC.

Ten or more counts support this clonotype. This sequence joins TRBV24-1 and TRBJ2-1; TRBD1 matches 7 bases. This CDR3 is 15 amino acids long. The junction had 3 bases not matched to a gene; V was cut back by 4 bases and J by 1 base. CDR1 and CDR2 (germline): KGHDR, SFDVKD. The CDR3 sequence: CATSEPGQSYNEQFF. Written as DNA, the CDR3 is TGTGCCACCAGTGAACCGGGACAGTCCTACAATGAGCAGTTCTTC.

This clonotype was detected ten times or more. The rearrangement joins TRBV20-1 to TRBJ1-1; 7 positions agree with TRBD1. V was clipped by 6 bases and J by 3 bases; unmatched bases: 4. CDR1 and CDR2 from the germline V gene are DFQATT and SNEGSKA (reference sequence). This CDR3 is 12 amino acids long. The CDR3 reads CSAPDRDTEAFF. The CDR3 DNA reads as TGCAGTGCCCCCGACAGGGACACTGAAGCTTTCTTT.

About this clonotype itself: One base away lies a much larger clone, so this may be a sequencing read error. CDR3 in amino acids: CSDKTSYTGELFF. DNA of the CDR3: TGCAGTGATAAGACTAGCTACACCGGGGAGCTGTTTTTT. The chain recombines TRBV20-1 with TRBJ2-2, with 7 bases fitting TRBD2. V gave up 7 bases and J gave up 3 bases; unmatched junction bases: 5. Germline CDR1 reads DFQATT; CDR2 reads SNEGSKA (reference sequence). The CDR3 spans 13 residues.

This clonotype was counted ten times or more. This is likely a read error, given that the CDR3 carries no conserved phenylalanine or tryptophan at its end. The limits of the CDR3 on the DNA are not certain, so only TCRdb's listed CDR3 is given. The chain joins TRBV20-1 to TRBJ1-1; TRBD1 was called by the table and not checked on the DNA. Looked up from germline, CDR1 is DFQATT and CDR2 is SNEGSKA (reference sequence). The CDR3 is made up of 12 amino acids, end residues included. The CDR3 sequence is CSARDGDSRHPL.

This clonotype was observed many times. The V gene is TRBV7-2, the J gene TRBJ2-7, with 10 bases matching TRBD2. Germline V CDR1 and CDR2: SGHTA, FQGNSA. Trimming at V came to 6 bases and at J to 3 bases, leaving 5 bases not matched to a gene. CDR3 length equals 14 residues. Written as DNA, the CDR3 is TGTGCCAGCAGGCCTCGACTAGCGGGCTACGAGCAGTACTTC. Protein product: CASRPRLAGYEQYF.

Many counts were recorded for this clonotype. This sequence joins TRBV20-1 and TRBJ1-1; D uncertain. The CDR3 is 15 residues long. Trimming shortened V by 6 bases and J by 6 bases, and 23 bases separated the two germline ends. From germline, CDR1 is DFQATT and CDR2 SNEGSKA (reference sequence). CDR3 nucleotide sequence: TGCAGTGCCCCCTCTCCCCTCCCCCTCCCCGCTGAAGCTTTCTTT. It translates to CSAPSPLPLPAEAFF.

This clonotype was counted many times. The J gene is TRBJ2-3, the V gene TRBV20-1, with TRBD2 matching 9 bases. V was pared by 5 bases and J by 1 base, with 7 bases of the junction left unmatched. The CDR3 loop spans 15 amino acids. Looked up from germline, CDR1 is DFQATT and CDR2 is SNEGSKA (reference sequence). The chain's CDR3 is CSAGRVAGGTDTQYF. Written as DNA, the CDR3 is TGCAGTGCTGGCCGGGTAGCGGGGGGCACAGATACGCAGTATTTT.

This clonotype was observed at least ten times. The CDR3 DNA is TGTGCCAGCAGCGTAGCCGATGGGGGGACAGGCACCTACGAGCAGTACTTC. Translation: CASSVADGGTGTYEQYF. The chain uses TRBV9 and TRBJ2-7, with TRBD1 matching 8 bases. This CDR3 region has 17 residues. Looked up from germline, CDR1 is SGDLS and CDR2 is YYNGEE. J gave up 2 bases and V 0 bases, and 10 bases lay outside the gene matches. The full variable domain, with the rest looked up from reference TRBV9 and TRBJ2-7, is DSGVTQTPKHLITATGQRVTLRCSPRSGDLSVYWYQQSLDQGLQFLIQYYNGEERAKGNILERFSAQQFPDLHSELNLSSLELGDSALYFCASSVADGGTGTYEQYFGPGTRLTVT.

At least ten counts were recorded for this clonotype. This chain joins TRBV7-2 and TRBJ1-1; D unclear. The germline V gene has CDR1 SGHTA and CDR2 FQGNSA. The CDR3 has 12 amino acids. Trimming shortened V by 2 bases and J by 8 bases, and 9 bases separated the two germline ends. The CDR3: CASSLNIGEAFF. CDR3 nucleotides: TGTGCCAGCAGCTTAAATATCGGGGAAGCTTTCTTT.

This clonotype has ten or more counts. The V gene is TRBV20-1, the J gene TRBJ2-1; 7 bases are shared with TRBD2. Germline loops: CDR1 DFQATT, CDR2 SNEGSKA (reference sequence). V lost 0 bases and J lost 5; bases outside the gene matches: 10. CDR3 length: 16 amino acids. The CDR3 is CSARDRMGLADNEQFF. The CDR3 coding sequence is TGCAGTGCTAGAGATCGAATGGGGCTAGCGGACAATGAGCAGTTCTTC.

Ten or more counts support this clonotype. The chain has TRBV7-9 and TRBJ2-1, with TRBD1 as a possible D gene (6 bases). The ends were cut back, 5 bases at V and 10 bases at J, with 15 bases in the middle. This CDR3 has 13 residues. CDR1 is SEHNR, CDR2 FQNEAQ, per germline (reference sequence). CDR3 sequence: CASSPTGWGEQFF. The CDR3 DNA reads TGTGCCAGCAGCCCGACAGGCTGGGGCGAGCAGTTCTTC.